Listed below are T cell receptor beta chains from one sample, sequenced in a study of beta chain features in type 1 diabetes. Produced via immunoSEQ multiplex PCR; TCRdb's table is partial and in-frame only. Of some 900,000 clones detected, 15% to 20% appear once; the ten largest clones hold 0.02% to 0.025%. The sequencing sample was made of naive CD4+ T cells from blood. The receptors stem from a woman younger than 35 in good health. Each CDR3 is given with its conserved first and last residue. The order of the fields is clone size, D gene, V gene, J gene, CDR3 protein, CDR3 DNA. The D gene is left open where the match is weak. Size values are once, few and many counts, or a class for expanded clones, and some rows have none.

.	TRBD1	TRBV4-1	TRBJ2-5	CASKRQGQRQETQYF	TGCGCCAGCAAGCGGCAGGGACAGCGCCAAGAGACCCAGTACTTC
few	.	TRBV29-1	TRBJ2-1	CSVEDFRGWNEQFF	TGCAGCGTTGAAGATTTCCGAGGCTGGAATGAGCAGTTCTTC
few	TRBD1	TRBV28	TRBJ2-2	CASRPGQTTGELFF	TGTGCCAGCAGACCGGGACAGACCACCGGGGAGCTGTTTTTT
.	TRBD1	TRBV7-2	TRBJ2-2	CASSLTDRVGELFF	TGTGCCAGCAGCTTAACGGACAGGGTCGGGGAGCTGTTTTTT
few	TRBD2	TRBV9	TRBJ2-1	CATSLGLHDNEQFF	TGTGCCACCTCACTGGGACTACACGACAATGAGCAGTTCTTC
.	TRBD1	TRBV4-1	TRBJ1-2	CASSQVDRNYGYTF	TGCGCCAGCAGCCAAGTGGACAGGAACTATGGCTACACCTTC
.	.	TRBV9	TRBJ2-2	CASSRSGTANTGELFF	TGTGCCAGCAGCCGCAGCGGGACAGCGAACACCGGGGAGCTGTTTTTT
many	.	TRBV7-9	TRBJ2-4	CASSPLGGAKNIQYF	TGTGCCAGCAGCCCACTCGGGGGAGCCAAAAACATTCAGTACTTC
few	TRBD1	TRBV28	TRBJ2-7	CASSFIGTVPNEQYF	TGTGCCAGCAGTTTTATTGGGACAGTTCCGAACGAGCAGTACTTC
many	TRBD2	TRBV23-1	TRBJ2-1	CASSQSPSGWNEQFF	TGCGCCAGCAGTCAAAGCCCTAGCGGGTGGAATGAGCAGTTCTTC
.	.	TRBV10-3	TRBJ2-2	CAIRRVTGELFF	TGTGCCATCAGACGGGTTACCGGGGAGCTGTTTTTT
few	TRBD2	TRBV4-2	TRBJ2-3	CASSQLVSGRNTDTQYF	TGTGCCAGCAGCCAGTTAGTTAGCGGGAGGAACACAGATACGCAGTATTTT
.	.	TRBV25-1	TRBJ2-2	CASSERVFDTGELFF	TGTGCCAGCAGTGAACGGGTATTCGACACCGGGGAGCTGTTTTTT
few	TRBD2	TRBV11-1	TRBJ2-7	CASSFERGAYEQYF	TGTGCCAGCAGTTTCGAGCGGGGGGCCTACGAGCAGTACTTC
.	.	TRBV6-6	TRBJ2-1	CASSKLGNEQFF	TGTGCCAGCAGCAAACTAGGAAATGAGCAGTTCTTC
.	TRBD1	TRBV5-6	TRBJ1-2	CASSLDRVGYGYTF	TGTGCCAGCAGCTTAGACAGGGTAGGCTATGGCTACACCTTC
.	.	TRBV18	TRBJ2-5	CASSPRQAGQETQYF	TGCGCCAGCTCACCCCGACAGGCCGGGCAAGAGACCCAGTACTTC
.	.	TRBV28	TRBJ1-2	CASASGTFYGYTF	TGTGCCAGCGCCTCCGGGACCTTCTATGGCTACACCTTC
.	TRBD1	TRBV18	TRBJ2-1	CASSPTGGAYNEQFF	TGTGCCAGCTCACCGACAGGGGGCGCCTACAATGAGCAGTTCTTC
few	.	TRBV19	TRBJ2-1	CASSTLGDEQFF	TGTGCCAGTAGTACTCTCGGGGATGAGCAGTTCTTC
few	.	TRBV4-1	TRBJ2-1	CASSPRQGGEQFF	TGCGCCAGCAGCCCCAGACAGGGAGGAGAGCAGTTCTTC
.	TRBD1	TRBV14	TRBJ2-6	CASSLRTGSTGANVLTF	TGTGCCAGCAGCCTGAGGACAGGGTCTACAGGGGCCAACGTCCTGACTTTC
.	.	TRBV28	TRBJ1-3	CASSLVTRSGNTIYF	TGTGCCAGCAGTTTGGTGACCCGCTCTGGAAACACCATATATTTT
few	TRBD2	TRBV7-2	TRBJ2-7	CASSLSGGPYEQYF	TGTGCCAGCAGCTTATCGGGAGGCCCCTACGAGCAGTACTTC
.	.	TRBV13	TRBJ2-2	CASSTYSGRRRDVSTGELFF	TGTGCCAGCAGCACATATTCGGGTCGACGTCGGGACGTAAGCACCGGGGAGCTGTTTTTT
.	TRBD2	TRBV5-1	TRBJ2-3	CASRTTGGDTQYF	TGCGCCAGCAGAACCACGGGGGGTGATACGCAGTATTTT
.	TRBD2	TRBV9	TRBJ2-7	CASSVAGTSAYEQYF	TGTGCCAGCAGCGTAGCCGGGACTAGCGCCTACGAGCAGTACTTC
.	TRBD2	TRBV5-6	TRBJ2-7	CASSYLAASGYEQYF	TGTGCCAGCAGCTACCTAGCGGCCTCTGGTTACGAGCAGTACTTC
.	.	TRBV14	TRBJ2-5	CASSQERQETQYF	TGTGCCAGCAGCCAAGAGAGGCAAGAGACCCAGTACTTC
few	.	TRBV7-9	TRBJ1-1	CASSYREYGTEAFF	TGTGCCAGCAGCTACAGGGAGTATGGCACTGAAGCTTTCTTT
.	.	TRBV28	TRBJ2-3	CASSLSRPSTDTQYF	TGTGCCAGCAGTTTGTCCCGGCCTAGCACAGATACGCAGTATTTT
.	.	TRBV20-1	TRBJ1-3	CSARSGNTIYF	TGCAGTGCCCGCTCTGGAAACACCATATATTTT
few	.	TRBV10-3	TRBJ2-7	CAIKGGRAYEQYF	TGTGCCATCAAAGGGGGACGCGCCTACGAGCAGTACTTC
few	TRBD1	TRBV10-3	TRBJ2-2	CAISRQWVRQGATAGELFF	TGTGCCATCAGCCGCCAATGGGTTCGACAGGGGGCGACGGCCGGGGAGCTGTTTTTT
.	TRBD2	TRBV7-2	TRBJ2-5	CASSLANSGSMKTQYF	TGTGCCAGCAGCTTAGCCAATAGCGGGAGCATGAAGACCCAGTACTTC
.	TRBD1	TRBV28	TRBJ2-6	CASRTPGQGFSGANVLTF	TGTGCCAGCAGAACCCCGGGACAGGGCTTCTCTGGGGCCAACGTCCTGACTTTC
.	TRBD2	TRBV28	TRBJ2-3	CASRSGGARTDTQYF	TGTGCCAGCCGCTCGGGAGGGGCCCGCACAGATACGCAGTATTTT
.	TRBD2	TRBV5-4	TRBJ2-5	CASSSPRGLANGGETQYF	TGTGCCAGCAGCTCGCCCCGTGGACTAGCGAACGGAGGAGAGACCCAGTACTTC
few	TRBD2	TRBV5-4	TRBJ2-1	CASSSREGRYNEQFF	TGTGCCAGCAGTTCAAGGGAGGGTAGGTACAATGAGCAGTTCTTC
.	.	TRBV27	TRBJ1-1	CASSWGRNTEAFF	TGTGCCAGCAGTTGGGGTCGGAACACTGAAGCTTTCTTT
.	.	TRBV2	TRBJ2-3	CASRAGTDTQYF	TGTGCCAGCAGAGCCGGCACAGATACGCAGTATTTT
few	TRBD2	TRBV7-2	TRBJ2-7	CASSLRLAGGETYEQYF	TGTGCCAGCAGCCTAAGACTAGCGGGAGGGGAAACCTACGAGCAGTACTTC
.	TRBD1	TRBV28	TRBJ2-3	CASSGGQAGADTQYF	TGTGCCAGCAGTGGAGGACAGGCAGGTGCAGATACGCAGTATTTT
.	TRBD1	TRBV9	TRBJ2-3	CASSVGLGTGGADTQYF	TGTGCCAGCAGCGTGGGGTTGGGGACAGGGGGTGCGGATACGCAGTATTTT
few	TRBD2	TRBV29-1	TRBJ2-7	CSVQREAGYEQYF	TGCAGCGTTCAGCGGGAGGCTGGTTACGAGCAGTACTTC
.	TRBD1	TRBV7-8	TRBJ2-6	CASSLGQGATTGANVLTF	TGTGCCAGCAGCTTAGGACAGGGGGCCACGACTGGGGCCAACGTCCTGACTTTC
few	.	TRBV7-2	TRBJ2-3	CASSLRIRDTQYF	TGTGCCAGCAGCTTGCGGATCCGTGATACGCAGTATTTT
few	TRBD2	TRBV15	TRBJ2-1	CATSREKNGLANEQFF	TGTGCCACCAGCAGAGAAAAAAACGGACTAGCGAATGAGCAGTTCTTC
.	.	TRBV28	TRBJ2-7	CASSRGGRLPYEQYF	TGTGCCAGCAGCAGGGGAGGGCGACTCCCATACGAGCAGTACTTC
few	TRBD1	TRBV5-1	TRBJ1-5	CASSTGTGGSQPQHF	TGCGCCAGCAGCACTGGGACAGGGGGTAGTCAGCCCCAGCATTTT
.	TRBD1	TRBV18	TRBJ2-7	CASSPQDRAVTYEQYF	TGTGCCAGCTCACCCCAGGACAGGGCCGTAACCTACGAGCAGTACTTC
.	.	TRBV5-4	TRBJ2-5	CASSYNGGQETQYF	TGTGCCAGCAGTTACAACGGGGGCCAAGAGACCCAGTACTTC
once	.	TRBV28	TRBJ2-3	CASSRGDLLTDTQYF	TGTGCCAGCTCCCGAGGGGACCTCCTCACAGATACGCAGTATTTT
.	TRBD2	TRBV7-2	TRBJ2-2	CASSLAGGTGELFF	TGTGCCAGCAGCTTAGCGGGAGGGACCGGGGAGCTGTTTTTT
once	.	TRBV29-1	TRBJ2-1	CSVEVSRVNEQFF	TGCAGCGTTGAAGTTTCTCGGGTTAATGAGCAGTTCTTC
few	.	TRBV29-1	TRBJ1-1	CSVAGQRRNTEAFF	TGCAGCGTTGCCGGACAGCGTAGGAACACTGAAGCTTTCTTT
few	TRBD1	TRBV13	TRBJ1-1	CASRIFSGGFHLNTEAFF	TGTGCCAGCAGAATATTTTCAGGGGGCTTCCATCTCAACACTGAAGCTTTCTTT